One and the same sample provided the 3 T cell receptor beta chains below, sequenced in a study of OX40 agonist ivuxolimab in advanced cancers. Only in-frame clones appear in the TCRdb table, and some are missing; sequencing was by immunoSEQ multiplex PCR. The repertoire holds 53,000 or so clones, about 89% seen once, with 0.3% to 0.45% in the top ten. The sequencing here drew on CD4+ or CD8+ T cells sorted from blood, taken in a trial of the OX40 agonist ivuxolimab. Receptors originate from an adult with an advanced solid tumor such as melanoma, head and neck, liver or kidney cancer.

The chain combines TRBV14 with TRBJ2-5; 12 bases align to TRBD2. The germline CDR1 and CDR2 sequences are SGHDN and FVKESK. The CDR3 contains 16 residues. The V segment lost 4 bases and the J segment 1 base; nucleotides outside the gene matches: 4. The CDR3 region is CASSPGTSGFQETQYF. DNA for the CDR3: TGTGCCAGCAGCCCTGGGACTAGCGGGTTCCAAGAGACCCAGTACTTC.

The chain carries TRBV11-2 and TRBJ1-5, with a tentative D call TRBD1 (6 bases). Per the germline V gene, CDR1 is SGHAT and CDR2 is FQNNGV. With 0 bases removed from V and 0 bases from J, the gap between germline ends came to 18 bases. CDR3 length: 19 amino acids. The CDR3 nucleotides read TGTGCCAGCAGCTTAGATCTTCTGAGGAGGGGGTATAGCAATCAGCCCCAGCATTTT. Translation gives CASSLDLLRRGYSNQPQHF.

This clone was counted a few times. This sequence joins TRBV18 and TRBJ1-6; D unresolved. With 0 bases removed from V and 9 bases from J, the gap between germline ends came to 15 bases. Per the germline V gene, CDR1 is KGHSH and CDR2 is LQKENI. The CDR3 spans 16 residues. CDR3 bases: TGTGCCAGCTCACCACCGGCCGGAACCGCCTTTTCACCCCTCCACTTT. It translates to CASSPPAGTAFSPLHF.